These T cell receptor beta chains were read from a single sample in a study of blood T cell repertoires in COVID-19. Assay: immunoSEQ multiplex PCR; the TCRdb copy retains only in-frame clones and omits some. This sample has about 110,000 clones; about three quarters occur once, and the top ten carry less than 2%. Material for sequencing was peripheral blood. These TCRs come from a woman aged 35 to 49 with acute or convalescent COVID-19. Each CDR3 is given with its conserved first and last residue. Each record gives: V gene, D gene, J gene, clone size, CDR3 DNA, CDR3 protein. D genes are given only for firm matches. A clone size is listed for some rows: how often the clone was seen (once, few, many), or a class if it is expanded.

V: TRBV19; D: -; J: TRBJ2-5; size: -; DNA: TGTGCCAGTAGTACCGGGACACGAGAGACCCAGTACTTC; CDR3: CASSTGTRETQYF
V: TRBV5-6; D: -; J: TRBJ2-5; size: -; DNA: TGTGCCAGCAGCAGCCGGGGAAAAGAGACCCAGTACTTC; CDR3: CASSSRGKETQYF
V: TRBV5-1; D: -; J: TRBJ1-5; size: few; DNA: TGCGCCAGCAGCGAACGAGAGTCCCAGCATTTT; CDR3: CASSERESQHF
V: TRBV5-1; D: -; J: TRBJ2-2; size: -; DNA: TGCGCCAGCAGCTTGTCAGGGTTTCAGTCCGGGGAGCTGTTTTTT; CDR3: CASSLSGFQSGELFF
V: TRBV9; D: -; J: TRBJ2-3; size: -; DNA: TGTGCCAGCAGCGTAGTTCCAGGGGCAGATACGCAGTATTTT; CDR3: CASSVVPGADTQYF
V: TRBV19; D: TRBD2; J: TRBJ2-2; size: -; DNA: TGTGCCAGTACCCCCCTAGCGGGGGGCCAAAACACCGGGGAGCTGTTTTTT; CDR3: CASTPLAGGQNTGELFF
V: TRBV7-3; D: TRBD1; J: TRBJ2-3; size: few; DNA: TGTGCCAGCAGCCTGAACAGGGGGCTAGGCACAGATACGCAGTATTTT; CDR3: CASSLNRGLGTDTQYF
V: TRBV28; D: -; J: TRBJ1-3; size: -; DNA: TGTGCCAGCATCGAGAGGGTTTCCGGAAACACCATATATTTT; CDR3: CASIERVSGNTIYF
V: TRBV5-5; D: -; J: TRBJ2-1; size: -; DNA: TGTGCCAGCAGCTTCCCCAAGACAGCCTTGGATGAGCAGTTCTTC; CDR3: CASSFPKTALDEQFF
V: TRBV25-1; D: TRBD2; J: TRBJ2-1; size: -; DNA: TGTGCCAGCAGTGACTGGACTAGCGTCAACAATGAGCAGTTCTTC; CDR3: CASSDWTSVNNEQFF
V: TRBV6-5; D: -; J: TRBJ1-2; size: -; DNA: TGTGCCAGCAGTCACGACAGGACTTACTATGGCTACACCTTC; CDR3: CASSHDRTYYGYTF
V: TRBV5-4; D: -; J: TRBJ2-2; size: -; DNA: TGTGCCAGCAGCCCTGCAGGACTGAACACCGGGGAGCTGTTTTTT; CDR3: CASSPAGLNTGELFF
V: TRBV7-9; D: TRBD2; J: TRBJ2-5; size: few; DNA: TGTGCCAGCAGCCATCGGCTAGCGGGAGGGGAGACCCAGTACTTC; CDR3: CASSHRLAGGETQYF
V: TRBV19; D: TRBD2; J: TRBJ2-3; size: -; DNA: TGTGCCAGTAGTATCCTAGCGGGGGGACCAGATACGCAGTATTTT; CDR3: CASSILAGGPDTQYF
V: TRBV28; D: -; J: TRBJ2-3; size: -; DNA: TGTGCCAGCAGCCTCACGAGCGGCCGTGCCGCAGATACGCAGTATTTT; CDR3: CASSLTSGRAADTQYF
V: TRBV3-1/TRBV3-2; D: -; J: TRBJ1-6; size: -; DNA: TGTGCCAGCGGGCGTTCACCCCTCCACTTT; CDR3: CASGRSPLHF
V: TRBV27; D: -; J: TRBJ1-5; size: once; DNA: TGTGCCAGCAGTTCAACCGGGTCCACCAATCTCAGATCCAATCAGCCCCAGCATTTT; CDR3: CASSSTGSTNLRSNQPQHF
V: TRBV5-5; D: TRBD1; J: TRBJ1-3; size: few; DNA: TGTGCCAGCAGCAGAGGACAGGGCGGAAACACCATATATTTT; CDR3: CASSRGQGGNTIYF
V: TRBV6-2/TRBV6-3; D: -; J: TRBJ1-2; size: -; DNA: TGTGCCAGCAGCCTCCTCTTGGGGGCAGGGGCGAACTATGGCTACACCTTC; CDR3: CASSLLLGAGANYGYTF
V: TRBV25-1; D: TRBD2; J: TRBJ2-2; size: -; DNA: TGTGCCAGCCAACTAGCGGGAACCACCGGGGAGCTGTTTTTT; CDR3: CASQLAGTTGELFF
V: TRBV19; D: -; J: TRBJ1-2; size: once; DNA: TGTGCCAGTAGTACGTACTATGGCTACACCTTC; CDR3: CASSTYYGYTF
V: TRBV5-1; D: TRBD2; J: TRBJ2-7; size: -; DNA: TGCGCCAGCACCGGGCCGGGGGGGCAGTACTTC; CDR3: CASTGPGGQYF
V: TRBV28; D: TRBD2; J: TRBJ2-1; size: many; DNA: TGTGCCAGCAATAGCGGGGGAAATTACAATGAGCAGTTCTTC; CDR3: CASNSGGNYNEQFF
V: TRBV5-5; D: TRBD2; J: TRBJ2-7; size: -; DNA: TGTGCAAGCGCGGGGGGTACAAGTACCTACGAGCAGTACTTC; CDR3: CASAGGTSTYEQYF
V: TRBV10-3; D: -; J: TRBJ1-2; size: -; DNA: TGTGCCATCAGTGATGGTGACTCGAGCTATGGCTACACCTTC; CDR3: CAISDGDSSYGYTF
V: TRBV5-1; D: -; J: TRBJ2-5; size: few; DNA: TGCGCCAGCAGCTTGACAAACCAAGAGACCCAGTACTTC; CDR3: CASSLTNQETQYF
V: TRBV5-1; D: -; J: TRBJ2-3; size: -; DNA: TGCGCCAGCAGCGAACAAGCGAGCGCAGATACGCAGTATTTT; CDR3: CASSEQASADTQYF
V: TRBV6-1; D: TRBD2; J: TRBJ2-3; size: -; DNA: TGTGCCAGCAGTGAACAGGCGGGGGGGCAGGGAGATACGCAGTATTTT; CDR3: CASSEQAGGQGDTQYF
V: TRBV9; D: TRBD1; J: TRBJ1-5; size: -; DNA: TGTGCCAGCAGCCCCGACGGTGGGACGGGACAGAATGGTCAGCCCCAGCATTTT; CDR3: CASSPDGGTGQNGQPQHF
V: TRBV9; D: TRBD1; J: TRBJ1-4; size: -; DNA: TGTGCCAGCAGCAGGGACAGTTTAAATGAAAAACTGTTTTTT; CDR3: CASSRDSLNEKLFF
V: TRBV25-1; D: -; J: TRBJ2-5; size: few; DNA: TGTGCCAGCAGTGAATGGCAGAACCAAGAGACCCAGTACTTC; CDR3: CASSEWQNQETQYF
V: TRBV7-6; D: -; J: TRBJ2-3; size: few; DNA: TGTGCCAGCAGCTTAGGCCTAGCAGGAGATACGCAGTATTTT; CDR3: CASSLGLAGDTQYF
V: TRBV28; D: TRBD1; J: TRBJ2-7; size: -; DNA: TGTGCCAGCAGCATGGACAGGTTCTCCTACGAGCAGTACTTC; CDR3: CASSMDRFSYEQYF
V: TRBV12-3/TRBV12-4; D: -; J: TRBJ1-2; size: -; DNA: TGTGCCAGCACCACCCCCGGGTATGGCTACACCTTC; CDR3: CASTTPGYGYTF
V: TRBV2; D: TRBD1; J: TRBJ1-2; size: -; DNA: TGTGCCAGCAGTGAACGAGACAGGGGTGGCTACACCTTC; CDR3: CASSERDRGGYTF
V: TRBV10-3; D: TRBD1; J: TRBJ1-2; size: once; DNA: TGTGCCACCCAGACAGGGGGTAACTATGGCTACACCTTC; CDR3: CATQTGGNYGYTF
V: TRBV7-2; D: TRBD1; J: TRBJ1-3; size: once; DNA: TGTGCCAGCAGCTCACAACAGGGGAGCTCTGGAAACACCATATATTTT; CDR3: CASSSQQGSSGNTIYF
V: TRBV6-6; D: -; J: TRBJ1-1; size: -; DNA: TGTGCCAGCAGTCCCCGTAGAGCTGAAGCTTTCTTT; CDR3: CASSPRRAEAFF
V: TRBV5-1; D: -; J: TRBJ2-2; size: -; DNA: TGCGCCAGCAGCTTGGACAGGGCGTCTACCGGGGAGCTGTTTTTT; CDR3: CASSLDRASTGELFF
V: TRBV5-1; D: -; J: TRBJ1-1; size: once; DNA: TGCGCCAGCAGCTTCAGCAGGGCAAACACTGAAGCTTTCTTT; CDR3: CASSFSRANTEAFF
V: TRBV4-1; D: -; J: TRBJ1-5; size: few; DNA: TGCGCCAGCAGCCAAACCCTCGGGGAGACTCCTAATCAGCCCCAGCATTTT; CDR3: CASSQTLGETPNQPQHF
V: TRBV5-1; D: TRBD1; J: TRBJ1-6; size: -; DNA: TGCGCCAGCAGCGTCGGACAGGGGTCGAATTCACCCCTCCACTTT; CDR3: CASSVGQGSNSPLHF
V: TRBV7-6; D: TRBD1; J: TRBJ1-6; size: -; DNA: TGTGCCAGCAGCTCGGGACAGGGAACGGATAATAATTCACCCCTCCACTTT; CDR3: CASSSGQGTDNNSPLHF
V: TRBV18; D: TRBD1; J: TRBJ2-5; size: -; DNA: TGTGCCAGCTCACCCCAGGGGGCAGGAGAGACCCAGTACTTC; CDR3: CASSPQGAGETQYF
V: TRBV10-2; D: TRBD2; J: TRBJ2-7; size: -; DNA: TGCGCCAGCAGCCCTAGCGGGGGACCCTACGAGCAGTACTTC; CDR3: CASSPSGGPYEQYF
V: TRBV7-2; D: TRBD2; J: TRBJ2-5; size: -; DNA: TGTGCCAGCAGCCCCCGGGCGGGGGAAGAGACCCAGTACTTC; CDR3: CASSPRAGEETQYF
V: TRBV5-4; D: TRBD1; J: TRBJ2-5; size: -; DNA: TGTGCCAGCAGCTTCCGTAACAGGGGCGAAGAGACCCAGTACTTC; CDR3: CASSFRNRGEETQYF
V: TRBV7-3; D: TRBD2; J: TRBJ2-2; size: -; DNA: TGTGCCAGCAGCCCCCCGGGGGGGAACACCGGGGAGCTGTTTTTT; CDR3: CASSPPGGNTGELFF
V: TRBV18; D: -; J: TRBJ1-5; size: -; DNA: TGTGCCAGCTCGCAGGGGACACAAGATCAGCCCCAGCATTTT; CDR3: CASSQGTQDQPQHF
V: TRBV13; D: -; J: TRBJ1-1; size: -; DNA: TGTGCCAGCAGCCTTTGGCCCGAGGGTAATGAAGCTTTCTTT; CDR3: CASSLWPEGNEAFF
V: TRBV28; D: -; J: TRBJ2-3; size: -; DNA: TGTGCCAGCAGTTTAGGAACAGGGTACACAGATACGCAGTATTTT; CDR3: CASSLGTGYTDTQYF
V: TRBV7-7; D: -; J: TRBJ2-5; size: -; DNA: TGTGCCGCCGGTCCTCAAGAGACCCAGTACTTC; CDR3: CAAGPQETQYF
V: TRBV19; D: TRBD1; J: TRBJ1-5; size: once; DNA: TGTGCCAGTAGTATAGGACAGGGTAATCAGCCCCAGCATTTT; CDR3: CASSIGQGNQPQHF
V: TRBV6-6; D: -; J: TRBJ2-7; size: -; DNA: TGTGCCAGCAGTTCGTGGACAGACTACGAGCAGTACTTC; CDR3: CASSSWTDYEQYF
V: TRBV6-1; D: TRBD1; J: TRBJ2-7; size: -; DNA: TGTGCCAGCAGTGAACGGACAGGCGAGCAGTACTTC; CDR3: CASSERTGEQYF
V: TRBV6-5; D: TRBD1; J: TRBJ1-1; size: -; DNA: TGTGCCAGCAGTTACTCGACAGGGGGAAAAGCTTTCTTT; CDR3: CASSYSTGGKAFF
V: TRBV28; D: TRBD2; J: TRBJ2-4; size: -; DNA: TGTGCCAGCAGTTTATTAGGGACTACAGCCAAAAACATTCAGTACTTC; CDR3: CASSLLGTTAKNIQYF
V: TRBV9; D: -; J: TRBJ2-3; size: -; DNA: TGTGCCAGCAGCGTAGGACCGGGTGCAGATACGCAGTATTTT; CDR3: CASSVGPGADTQYF
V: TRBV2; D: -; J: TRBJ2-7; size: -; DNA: TGTGCCAGCAGTGACAGGCCCCGGGGCTCCTACGAGCAGTACTTC; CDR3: CASSDRPRGSYEQYF